Reported below is one T cell receptor (beta chain). Its specificity is unknown. The CDR3 runs to 16 residues. Germline CDR1 is KGHSH and CDR2 is LQKENI. Trimming removed 5 bases from V and 10 bases from J; junction bases left unmatched: 18. These data are taken from a study of graft-versus-host responses after intestinal transplantation. Study at large: Every recipient underwent anti-thymocyte globulin induction, then tacrolimus and steroids for roughly three years.

Clones were read by immunoSEQ multiplex PCR, and TCRdb kept only the in-frame ones, dropping some. The repertoire consists of roughly 89,000 clones, with roughly 92% occurring once and the leading ten covering around 0.15%. The sequencing used unstimulated CD4+ T cells sorted from spleen or lymph node cells, collected before intestinal transplant. The chain recombines TRBV18 with TRBJ1-1; TRBD1 matches at 8 bases. The source of this sequence is a human donor who received an intestinal transplant. This chain's CDR3 is CASSGAGGEFRGSAFF. CDR3 bases: TGTGCCAGCTCAGGGGCAGGGGGCGAATTCCGAGGTTCAGCTTTCTTT.